This T cell receptor (beta chain) came from a study of blood T cell repertoires in COVID-19. In the study overall: Donors in the United States, Italy and Spain gave samples during acute or convalescent COVID-19. T cells, B-cell-depleted T cells, or PBMCs provided the cDNA or gDNA that served as material.

Original data processing: Amplification of reference gene primers provided the estimated nucleated cell counts. Method: immunoSEQ multiplex PCR; TCRdb's copy keeps in-frame clones and lacks some. V and J calls and clone size are those listed in that table; D and trimming were worked out from the DNA. The sample lists roughly 63,000 clones, roughly nine tenths occurring once. The germline V gene has CDR1 SQVTM and CDR2 ANQGSEA. The CDR3 is 15 amino acids. Trimming removed 6 bases from V and 7 bases from J, with 19 bases in between. The chain joins TRBV29-1 to TRBJ1-6; D possibly corresponds to TRBD1 (6 bases). The sample was peripheral blood. This receptor was obtained from a man over 45 with acute or convalescent COVID-19. The CDR3 spells CSVVGRDNLNSPLHF. The CDR3 DNA is TGCAGCGTGGTTGGTCGGGACAACCTAAATTCACCCCTCCACTTT.